Listed here is a single T cell receptor (beta chain). This clone appeared once. Its recognized antigen is unknown. No base quality values were provided; no much bigger clone lies one nucleotide off. The immunoSEQ Assay, a bias-controlled multiplex PCR, was used to amplify TCRbeta CDR3 regions from genomic DNA. The authors' pipeline ran thus. Nucleated cell counts per sample were estimated from amplification of reference gene primers within the assay. To quantify the absolute abundance of each unique TCRbeta CDR3 rearrangement, sequence reads were collapsed and filtered. For each sample, productive Simpson clonality was calculated as the square root of Simpson's diversity index over productive rearrangements. What TCRdb holds here is the immuneACCESS table cut down to in-frame rearrangements. Part of the clones is not present; checked against another copy, under half of the missing clones reflect an unresolved V gene, and the others are unexplained. The DNA gave D and trimming, while V, J and clone size come from that table. The sample records approximately 310,000 clones, about nine tenths of which are singletons. 1% of the sample goes to the ten largest clones.

Whole blood was collected in K2EDTA tubes by collaborating institutions according to the institutions' own protocols. Collaborator samples were shipped for TCRbeta analysis as frozen whole blood, isolated PBMCs, or DNA extracted from either sample type. The sample belongs to a study of blood T cell repertoires in COVID-19 (dated by TCRdb to the early 2020s). Study-wide context: Collaborator samples came from the United States, Italy and Spain and covered acute and convalescent phases of COVID-19. The samples were drawn from two sources: the first 160 participants of the ongoing ImmuneRACE study, and 1,200 or so subjects contributed by 6 global collaborators. The repertoires were made available in a free public database intended to serve as a resource for research on the immune response to SARS-CoV-2. Subjects who had been exposed to COVID-19, were actively infected with it, or had recovered from it provided the deeply sampled blood TCRbeta repertoires that made up the dataset. Where available, HLA class I and class II types were taken from metadata supplied by the sample provider and were not determined by assay-based typing. Nearly every sample came with metadata listing a de-identified subject ID, COVID-19 status, age in years and sex. The prospective study material was composed of cDNA or gDNA derived from T cells, B-cell-depleted T cells, or PBMCs. What the research found in general, with its limitations: The amount of clinical and demographic metadata varied by source and participant and was provided uncurated.

Cut back by 0 bases and 6 bases, the V and J ends lie 14 bases apart. The CDR3 goes from the cysteine to the phenylalanine over 15 residues. Solely the CDR3 DNA is kept, with 45 bases framed from the first base. For CDR1 and CDR2, the germline V gene lists SGDLS and YYNGEE. This receptor was obtained from a man over 45 with active or convalescent COVID-19. Sequencing was performed on peripheral blood. The rearrangement combines TRBV9 with TRBJ2-3; TRBD1 is possibly the D segment (6 matching bases). The CDR3 region has the sequence CASSVGGRGGDTQYF. The nucleotide sequence reads as follows: TGTGCCAGCAGCGTAGGAGGCAGGGGTGGGGATACGCAGTATTTT.